This T cell receptor beta chain was sequenced during a study of cytomegalovirus exposure and HLA in healthy donors. Study-wide background: The same platform used for the approximately 670 first-cohort repertoires was also used for the approximately 120 validation repertoires, as a later analysis reported. General study results and limits: The authors enumerated around 150 TCR beta chains as linked to cytomegalovirus. TCR clusters originating in the first cohort tended to co-occur in the roughly 120 validation repertoires, according to a later analysis.

In regard to this clone: The target antigen is unknown.

This CDR3 is 13 amino acids long. V gave up 3 bases and J gave up 8 bases, with 13 bases separating them. Germline V CDR1 and CDR2: MDHEN, SYDVKM. Assay used: immunoSEQ multiplex PCR; TCRdb lists only in-frame clones, some missing. The sample lists under 200,000 clones, 91% occurring once. The donors were part of the validation cohort of 100 to 150 subjects. That cohort was separate from the first cohort, which comprised under 700 subjects. Sequencing was carried out using PBMCs. V and J are TRBV28 and TRBJ1-2; D is ambiguous. This sequence originates from a woman younger than 30 in good health and CMV-seropositive. CDR3 DNA sequence: TGTGCCAGCAGTTTGAGGCAGACGGAGGGCTACACCTTC. Translating gives CASSLRQTEGYTF.